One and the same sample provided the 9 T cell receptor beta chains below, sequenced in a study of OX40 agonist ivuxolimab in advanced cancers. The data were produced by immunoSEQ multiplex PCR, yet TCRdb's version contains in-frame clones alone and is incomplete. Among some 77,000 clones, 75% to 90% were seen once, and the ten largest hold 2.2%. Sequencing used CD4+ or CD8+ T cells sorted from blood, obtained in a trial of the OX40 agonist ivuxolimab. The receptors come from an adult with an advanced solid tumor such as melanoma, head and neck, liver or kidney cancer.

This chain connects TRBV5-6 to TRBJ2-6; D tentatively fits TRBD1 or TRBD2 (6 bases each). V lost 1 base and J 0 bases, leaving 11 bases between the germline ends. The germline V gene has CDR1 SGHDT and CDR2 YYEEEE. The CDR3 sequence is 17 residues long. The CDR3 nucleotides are TGTGCCAGCAGCTTGCCACAGGGAGGCTCTGGGGCCAACGTCCTGACTTTC. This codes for CASSLPQGGSGANVLTF. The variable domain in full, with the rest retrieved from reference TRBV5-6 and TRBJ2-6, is DAGVTQSPTHLIKTRGQQVTLRCSPKSGHDTVSWYQQALGQGPQFIFQYYEEEERQRGNFPDRFSGHQFPNYSSELNVNALLLGDSALYLCASSLPQGGSGANVLTFGAGSRLTVL.

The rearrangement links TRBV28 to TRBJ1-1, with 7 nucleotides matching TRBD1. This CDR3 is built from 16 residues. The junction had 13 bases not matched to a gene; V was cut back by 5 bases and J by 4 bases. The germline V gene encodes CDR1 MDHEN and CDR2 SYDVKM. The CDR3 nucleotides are TGTGCCAGCAGTCTAGCTGCAGGGGGTTGGAGCACTGAAGCTTTCTTT. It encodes CASSLAAGGWSTEAFF.

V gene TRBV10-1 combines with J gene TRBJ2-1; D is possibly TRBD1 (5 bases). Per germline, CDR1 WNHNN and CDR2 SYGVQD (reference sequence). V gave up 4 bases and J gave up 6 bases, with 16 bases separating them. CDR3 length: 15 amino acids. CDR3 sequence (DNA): TGCGCCAGCAGTGTTAGCAGGGAAGGTTGCAATGAGCAGTTCTTC. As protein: CASSVSREGCNEQFF.

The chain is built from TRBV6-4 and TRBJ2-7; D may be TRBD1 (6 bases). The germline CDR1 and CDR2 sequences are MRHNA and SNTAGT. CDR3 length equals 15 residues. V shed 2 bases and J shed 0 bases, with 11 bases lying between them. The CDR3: CASSDPQTGSYEQYF. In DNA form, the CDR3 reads TGTGCCAGCAGTGACCCCCAGACAGGCTCCTACGAGCAGTACTTC.

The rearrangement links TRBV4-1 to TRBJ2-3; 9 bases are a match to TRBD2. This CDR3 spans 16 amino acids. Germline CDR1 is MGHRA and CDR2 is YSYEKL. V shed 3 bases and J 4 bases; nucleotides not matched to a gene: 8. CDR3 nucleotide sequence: TGCGCCAGCAGCCAGAATTTAGCGGGAGTCCCAGATACGCAGTATTTT. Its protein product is CASSQNLAGVPDTQYF.

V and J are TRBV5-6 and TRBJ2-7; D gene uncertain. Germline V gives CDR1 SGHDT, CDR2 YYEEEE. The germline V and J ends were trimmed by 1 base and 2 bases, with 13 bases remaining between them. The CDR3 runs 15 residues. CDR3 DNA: TGTGCCAGCAGCTTGTACGGCCTGGCAACCTACGAGCAGTACTTC. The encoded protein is CASSLYGLATYEQYF. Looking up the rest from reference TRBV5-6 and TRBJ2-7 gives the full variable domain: DAGVTQSPTHLIKTRGQQVTLRCSPKSGHDTVSWYQQALGQGPQFIFQYYEEEERQRGNFPDRFSGHQFPNYSSELNVNALLLGDSALYLCASSLYGLATYEQYFGPGTRLTVT.

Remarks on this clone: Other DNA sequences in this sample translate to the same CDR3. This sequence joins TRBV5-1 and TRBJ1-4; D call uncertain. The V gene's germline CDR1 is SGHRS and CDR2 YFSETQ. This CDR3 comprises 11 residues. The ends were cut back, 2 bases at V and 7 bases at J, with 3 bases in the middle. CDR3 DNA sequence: TGCGCCAGCAGCTTAGGTGAAAAACTGTTTTTT. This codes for CASSLGEKLFF.

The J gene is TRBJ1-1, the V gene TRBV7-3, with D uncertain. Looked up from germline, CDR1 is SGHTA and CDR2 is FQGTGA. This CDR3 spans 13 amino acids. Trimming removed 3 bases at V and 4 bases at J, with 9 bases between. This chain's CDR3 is CASSLGWGTEAFF. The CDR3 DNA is TGTGCCAGCAGCTTGGGTTGGGGCACTGAAGCTTTCTTT. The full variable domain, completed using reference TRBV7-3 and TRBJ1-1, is GAGVSQTPSNKVTEKGKYVELRCDPISGHTALYWYRQSLGQGPEFLIYFQGTGAADDSGLPNDRFFAVRPEGSVSTLKIQRTERGDSAVYLCASSLGWGTEAFFGQGTRLTVV.

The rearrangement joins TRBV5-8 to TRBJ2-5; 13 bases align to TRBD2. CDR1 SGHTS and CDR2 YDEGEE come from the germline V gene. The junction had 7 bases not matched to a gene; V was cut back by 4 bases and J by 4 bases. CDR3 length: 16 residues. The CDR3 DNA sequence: TGTGCCAGCAGCCCGGGAAGGACTAGCGGGGGAGAGACCCAGTACTTC. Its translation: CASSPGRTSGGETQYF.